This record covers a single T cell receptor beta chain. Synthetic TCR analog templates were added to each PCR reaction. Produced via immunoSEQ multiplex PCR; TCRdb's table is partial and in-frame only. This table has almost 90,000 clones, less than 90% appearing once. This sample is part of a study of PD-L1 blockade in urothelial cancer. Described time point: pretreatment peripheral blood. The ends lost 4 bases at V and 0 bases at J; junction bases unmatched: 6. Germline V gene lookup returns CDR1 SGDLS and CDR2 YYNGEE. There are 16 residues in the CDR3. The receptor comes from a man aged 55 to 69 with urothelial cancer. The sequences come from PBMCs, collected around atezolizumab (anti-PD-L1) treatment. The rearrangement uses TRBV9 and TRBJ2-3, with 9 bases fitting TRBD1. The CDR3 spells CASSQTGGRSTDTQYF. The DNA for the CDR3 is TGTGCCAGCAGCCAAACAGGGGGCAGGAGCACAGATACGCAGTATTTT.